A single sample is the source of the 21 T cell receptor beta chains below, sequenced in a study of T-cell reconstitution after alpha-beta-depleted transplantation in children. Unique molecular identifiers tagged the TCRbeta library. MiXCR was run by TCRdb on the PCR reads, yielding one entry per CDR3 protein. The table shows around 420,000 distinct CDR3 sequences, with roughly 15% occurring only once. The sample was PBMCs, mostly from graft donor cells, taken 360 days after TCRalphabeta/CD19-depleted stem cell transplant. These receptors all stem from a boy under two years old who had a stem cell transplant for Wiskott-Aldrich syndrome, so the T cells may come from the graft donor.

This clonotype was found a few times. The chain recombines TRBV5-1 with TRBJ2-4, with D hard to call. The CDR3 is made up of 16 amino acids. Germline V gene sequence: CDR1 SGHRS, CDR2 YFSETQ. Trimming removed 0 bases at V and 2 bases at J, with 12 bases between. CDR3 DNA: TGCGCCAGCAGCTTGGAAGGGTTAAGGACCAAAAACATTCAGTACTTC. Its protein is CASSLEGLRTKNIQYF.

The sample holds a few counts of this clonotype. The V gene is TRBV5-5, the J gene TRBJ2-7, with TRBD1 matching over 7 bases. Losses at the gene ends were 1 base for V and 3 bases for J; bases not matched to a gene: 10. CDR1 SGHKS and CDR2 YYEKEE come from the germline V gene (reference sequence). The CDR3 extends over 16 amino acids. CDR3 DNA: TGTGCCAGCAGCTTGTCGACAGGGAAGAGGGTCTACGAGCAGTACTTC. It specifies CASSLSTGKRVYEQYF. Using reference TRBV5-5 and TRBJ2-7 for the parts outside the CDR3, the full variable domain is DAGVTQSPTHLIKTRGQQVTLRCSPISGHKSVSWYQQVLGQGPQFIFQYYEKEERGRGNFPDRFSARQFPNYSSELNVNALLLGDSALYLCASSLSTGKRVYEQYFGPGTRLTVT.

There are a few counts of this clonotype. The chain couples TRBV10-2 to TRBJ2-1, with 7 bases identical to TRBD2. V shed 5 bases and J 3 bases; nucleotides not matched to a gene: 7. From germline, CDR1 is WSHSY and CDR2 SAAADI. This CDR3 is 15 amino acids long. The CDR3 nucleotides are TGCGCCAGCAGTCGACGACTAGCTGGCTACAATGAGCAGTTCTTC. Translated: CASSRRLAGYNEQFF.

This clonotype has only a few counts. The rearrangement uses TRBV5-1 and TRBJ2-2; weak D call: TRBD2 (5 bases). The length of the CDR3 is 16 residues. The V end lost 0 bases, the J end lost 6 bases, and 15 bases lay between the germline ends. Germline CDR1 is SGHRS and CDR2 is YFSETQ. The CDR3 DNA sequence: TGCGCCAGCAGCTTGGTAGGAGGACTCTCCCCCGGGGAGCTGTTTTTT. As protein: CASSLVGGLSPGELFF.

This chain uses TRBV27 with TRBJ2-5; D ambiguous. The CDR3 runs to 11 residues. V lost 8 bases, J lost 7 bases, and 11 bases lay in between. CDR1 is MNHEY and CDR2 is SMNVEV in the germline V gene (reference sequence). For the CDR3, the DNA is TGTGCCAGCGGGGTTGTCGGGACCCAGTACTTC. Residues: CASGVVGTQYF.

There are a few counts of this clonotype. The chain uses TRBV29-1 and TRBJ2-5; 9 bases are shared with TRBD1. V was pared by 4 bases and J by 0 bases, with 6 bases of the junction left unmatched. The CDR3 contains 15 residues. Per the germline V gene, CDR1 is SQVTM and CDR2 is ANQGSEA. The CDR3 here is CSVGRTGDNQETQYF. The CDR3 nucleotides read TGCAGCGTTGGGCGGACAGGGGACAACCAAGAGACCCAGTACTTC.

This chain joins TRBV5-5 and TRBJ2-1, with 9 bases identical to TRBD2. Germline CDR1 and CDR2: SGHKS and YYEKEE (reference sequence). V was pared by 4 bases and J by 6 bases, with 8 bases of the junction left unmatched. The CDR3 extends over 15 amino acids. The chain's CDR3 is CASSLAGRGGNEQFF. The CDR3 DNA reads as TGTGCCAGCAGCCTAGCGGGGAGAGGGGGCAATGAGCAGTTCTTC. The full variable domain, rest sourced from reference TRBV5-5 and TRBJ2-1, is DAGVTQSPTHLIKTRGQQVTLRCSPISGHKSVSWYQQVLGQGPQFIFQYYEKEERGRGNFPDRFSARQFPNYSSELNVNALLLGDSALYLCASSLAGRGGNEQFFGPGTRLTVL.

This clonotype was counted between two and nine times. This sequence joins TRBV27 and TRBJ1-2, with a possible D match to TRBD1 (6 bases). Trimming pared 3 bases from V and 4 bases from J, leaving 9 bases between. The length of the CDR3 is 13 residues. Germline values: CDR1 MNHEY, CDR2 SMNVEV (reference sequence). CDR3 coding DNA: TGTGCCAGCAGTTTCCCGGGGGCCTATGGCTACACCTTC. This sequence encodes CASSFPGAYGYTF.

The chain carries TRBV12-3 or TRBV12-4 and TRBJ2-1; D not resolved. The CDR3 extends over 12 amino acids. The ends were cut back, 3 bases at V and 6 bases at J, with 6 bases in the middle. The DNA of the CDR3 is TGTGCCAGCAGTTTTTTAGTCAATGAGCAGTTCTTC. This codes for CASSFLVNEQFF.

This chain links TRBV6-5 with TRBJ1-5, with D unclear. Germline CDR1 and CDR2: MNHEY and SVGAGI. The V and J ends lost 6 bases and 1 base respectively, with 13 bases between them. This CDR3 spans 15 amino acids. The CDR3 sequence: CASSPTPGSNQPQHF. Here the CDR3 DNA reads TGTGCCAGCAGCCCGACCCCCGGGAGCAATCAGCCCCAGCATTTT.

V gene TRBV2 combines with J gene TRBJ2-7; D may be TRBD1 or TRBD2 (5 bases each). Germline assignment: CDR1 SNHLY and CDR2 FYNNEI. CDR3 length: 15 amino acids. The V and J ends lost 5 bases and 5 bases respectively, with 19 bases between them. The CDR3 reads CASSIPGPTVNEQYF. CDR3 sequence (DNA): TGTGCCAGCAGTATCCCGGGACCAACGGTGAACGAGCAGTACTTC. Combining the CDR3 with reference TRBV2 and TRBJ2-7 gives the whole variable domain EPEVTQTPSHQVTQMGQEVILRCVPISNHLYFYWYRQILGQKVEFLVSFYNNEISEKSEIFDDQFSVERPDGSNFTLKIRSTKLEDSAMYFCASSIPGPTVNEQYFGPGTRLTVT.

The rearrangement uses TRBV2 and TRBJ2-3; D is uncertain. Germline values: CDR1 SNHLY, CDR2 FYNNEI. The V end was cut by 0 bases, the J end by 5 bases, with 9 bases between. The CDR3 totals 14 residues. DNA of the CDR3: TGTGCCAGCAGTGAAGCGATTCCTGAAGATACGCAGTATTTT. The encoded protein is CASSEAIPEDTQYF. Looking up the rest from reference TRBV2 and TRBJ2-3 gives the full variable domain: EPEVTQTPSHQVTQMGQEVILRCVPISNHLYFYWYRQILGQKVEFLVSFYNNEISEKSEIFDDQFSVERPDGSNFTLKIRSTKLEDSAMYFCASSEAIPEDTQYFGPGTRLTVL.

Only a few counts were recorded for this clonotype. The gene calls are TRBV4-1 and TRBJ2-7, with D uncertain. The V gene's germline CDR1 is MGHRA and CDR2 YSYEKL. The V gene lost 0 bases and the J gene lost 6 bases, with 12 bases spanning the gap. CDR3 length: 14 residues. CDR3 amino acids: CASSQDSRRAEQYF. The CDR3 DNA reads TGCGCCAGCAGCCAAGATTCCCGACGGGCCGAGCAGTACTTC.

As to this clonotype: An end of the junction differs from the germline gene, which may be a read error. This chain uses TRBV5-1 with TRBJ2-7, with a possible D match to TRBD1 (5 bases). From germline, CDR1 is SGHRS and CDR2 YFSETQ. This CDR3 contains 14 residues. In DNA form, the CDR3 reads TGCGCCAGCAGCTTGGGGTCTTCAGGGCTCGAGGAGTACTTC. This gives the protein CASSLGSSGLEEYF.

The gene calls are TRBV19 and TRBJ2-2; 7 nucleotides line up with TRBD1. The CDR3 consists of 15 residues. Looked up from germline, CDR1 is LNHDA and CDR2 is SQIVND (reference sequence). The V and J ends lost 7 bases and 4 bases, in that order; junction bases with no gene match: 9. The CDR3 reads CASMGRGLRTGELFF. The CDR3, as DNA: TGTGCCAGTATGGGAAGGGGGCTACGCACCGGGGAGCTGTTTTTT.

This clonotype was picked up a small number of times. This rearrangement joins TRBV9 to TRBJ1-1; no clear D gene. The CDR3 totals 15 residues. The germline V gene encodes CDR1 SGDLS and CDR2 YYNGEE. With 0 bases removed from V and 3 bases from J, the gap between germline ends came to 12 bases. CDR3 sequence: CASSVGASTDTEAFF. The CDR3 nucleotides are TGTGCCAGCAGCGTAGGCGCCTCAACCGACACTGAAGCTTTCTTT.

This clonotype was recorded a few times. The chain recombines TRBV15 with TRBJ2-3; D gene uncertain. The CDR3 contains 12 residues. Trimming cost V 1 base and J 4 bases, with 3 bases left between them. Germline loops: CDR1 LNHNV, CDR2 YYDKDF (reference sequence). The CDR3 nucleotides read TGTGCCACCAGCAGAGTTCCAGATACGCAGTATTTT. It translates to CATSRVPDTQYF. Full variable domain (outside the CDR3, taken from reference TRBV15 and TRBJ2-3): DAMVIQNPRYQVTQFGKPVTLSCSQTLNHNVMYWYQQKSSQAPKLLFHYYDKDFNNEADTPDNFQSRRPNTSFCFLDIRSPGLGDTAMYLCATSRVPDTQYFGPGTRLTVL.

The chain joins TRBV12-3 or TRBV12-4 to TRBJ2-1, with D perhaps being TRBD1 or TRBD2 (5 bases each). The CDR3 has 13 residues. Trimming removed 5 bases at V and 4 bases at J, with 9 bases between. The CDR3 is CASSGGHYNEQFF. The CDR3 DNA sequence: TGTGCCAGCAGTGGAGGACATTACAATGAGCAGTTCTTC.

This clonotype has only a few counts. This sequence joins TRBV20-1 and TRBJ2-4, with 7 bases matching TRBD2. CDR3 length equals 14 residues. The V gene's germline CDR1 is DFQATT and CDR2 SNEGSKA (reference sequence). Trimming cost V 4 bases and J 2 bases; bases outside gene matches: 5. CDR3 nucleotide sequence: TGCAGTGCTATGGCGCGGGAGACCAAAAACATTCAGTACTTC. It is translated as CSAMARETKNIQYF.

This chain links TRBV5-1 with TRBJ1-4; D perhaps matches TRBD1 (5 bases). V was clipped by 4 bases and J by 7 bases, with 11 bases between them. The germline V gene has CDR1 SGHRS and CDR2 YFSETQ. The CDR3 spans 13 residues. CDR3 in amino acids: CASSPQGGEKLFF. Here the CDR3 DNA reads TGCGCCAGCAGCCCTCAGGGAGGTGAAAAACTGTTTTTT.

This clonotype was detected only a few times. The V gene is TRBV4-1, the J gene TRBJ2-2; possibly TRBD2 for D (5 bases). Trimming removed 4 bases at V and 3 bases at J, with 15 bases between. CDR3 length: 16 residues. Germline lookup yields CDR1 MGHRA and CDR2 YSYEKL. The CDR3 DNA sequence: TGCGCCAGCAGCCCCAAGAGGGCACTCGACACCGGGGAGCTGTTTTTT. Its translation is CASSPKRALDTGELFF.